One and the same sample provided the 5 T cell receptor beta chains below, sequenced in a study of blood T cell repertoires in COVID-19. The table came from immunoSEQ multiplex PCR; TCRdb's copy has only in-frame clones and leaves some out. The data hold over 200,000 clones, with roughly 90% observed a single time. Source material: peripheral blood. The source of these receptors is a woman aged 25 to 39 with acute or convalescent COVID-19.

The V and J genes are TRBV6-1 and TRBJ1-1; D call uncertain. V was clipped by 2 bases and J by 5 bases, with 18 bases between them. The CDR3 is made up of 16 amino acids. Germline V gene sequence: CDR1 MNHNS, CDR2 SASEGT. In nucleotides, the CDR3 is TGTGCCAGCAGTGAAAATCTTGCGTGGGTGCGGACTGAAGCTTTCTTT. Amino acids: CASSENLAWVRTEAFF.

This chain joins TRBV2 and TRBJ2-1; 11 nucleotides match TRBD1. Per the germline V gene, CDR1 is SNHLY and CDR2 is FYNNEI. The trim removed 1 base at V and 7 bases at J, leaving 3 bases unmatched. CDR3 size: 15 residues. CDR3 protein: CASSEGTGGVNEQFF. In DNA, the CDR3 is TGTGCCAGCAGTGAAGGGACAGGGGGCGTTAATGAGCAGTTCTTC.

The CDR3 is CASSDRDSSYEQYF. Written as DNA, the CDR3 is TGTGCCAGCAGCGACAGGGATAGCTCCTACGAGCAGTACTTC. The chain is built from TRBV5-4 and TRBJ2-7, with 7 bases matching TRBD1. The V segment lost 4 bases and the J segment 0 bases; nucleotides outside the gene matches: 4. Germline V gene data show CDR1 as SGHNT and CDR2 as YYREEE (reference sequence). The CDR3 consists of 14 residues.

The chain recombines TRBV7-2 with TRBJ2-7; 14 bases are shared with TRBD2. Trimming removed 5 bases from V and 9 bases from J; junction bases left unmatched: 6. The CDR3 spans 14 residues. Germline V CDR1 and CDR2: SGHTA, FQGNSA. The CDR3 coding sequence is TGTGCCAGCAGCCTGACTAGCGGGAGGGCCTGGCAGTACTTC. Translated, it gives CASSLTSGRAWQYF.

CDR3 amino acids: CASSREDRVYEQYF. The CDR3 DNA reads TGTGCCAGCAGCAGAGAGGACAGGGTCTACGAGCAGTACTTC. This chain links TRBV21-1 with TRBJ2-7; the D segment call TRBD1 is taken from the table without a DNA check. TRBV21-1 is a known pseudogene. This CDR3 contains 14 residues.